The 18 T cell receptor beta chains below all came from one sample that was sequenced in a study of T cell responses to AZD1222 COVID-19 vaccine. Libraries were prepared by immunoSEQ multiplex PCR; TCRdb keeps only in-frame clonotypes and omits some of them. Of tens of thousands of clones in the sample, 65% to 90% were seen once. Sample: peripheral blood, taken on day 0 of AZD1222 vaccination. All receptors come from an adult in good health.

By frequency in the sample, this clone is medium-sized (0.01 to 0.1%). In the same sample, other DNA sequences code for this CDR3. The chain uses TRBV6-1 and TRBJ2-4; no definite D call. Germline V CDR1 and CDR2: MNHNS, SASEGT. V lost 1 base to trimming and J lost 0 bases, with 4 bases between them. CDR3 length: 14 amino acids. The CDR3 nucleotides are TGTGCCAGCAGTGAAGGGGTAGCCAAAAACATTCAGTACTTC. Translation: CASSEGVAKNIQYF.

The chain links TRBV7-2 to TRBJ1-2; 9 bases align to TRBD1. The germline V gene has CDR1 SGHTA and CDR2 FQGNSA. With 5 bases clipped from V and 6 bases from J, the junction kept 10 bases outside the gene matches. The CDR3 runs 15 residues. The CDR3 nucleotides are TGTGCCAGCAGCCCCCCGGGACAGGGAATGCATGGCTACACCTTC. This gives the protein CASSPPGQGMHGYTF.

The chain couples TRBV4-1 to TRBJ2-7, with D tentatively TRBD1 (6 bases). This CDR3 spans 16 amino acids. CDR1 and CDR2 from the germline V gene are MGHRA and YSYEKL. V lost 5 bases to trimming and J lost 0 bases, with 17 bases between them. For the CDR3, the DNA is TGCGCCAGCAGCGAGCGACAGGCTCTTCCCTCCTACGAGCAGTACTTC. Amino acids: CASSERQALPSYEQYF.

The chain recombines TRBV28 with TRBJ1-2; D gene ambiguous. Looked up from germline, CDR1 is MDHEN and CDR2 is SYDVKM. Trimming cost V 5 bases and J 8 bases, with 12 bases left between them. This CDR3 region has 12 residues. The CDR3: CASSPLESGYTF. In nucleotides, the CDR3 is TGTGCCAGCAGTCCGTTAGAGTCGGGCTACACCTTC.

The chain has TRBV6-6 and TRBJ1-5; D call uncertain. CDR1 and CDR2 (germline): MNHNY, SVGAGI (reference sequence). The CDR3 consists of 18 residues. V lost 5 bases, J lost 0 bases, and 20 bases lay in between. The CDR3 DNA reads TGTGCCAGCAGTCGACAAAATCAGAATCACTATAGCAATCAGCCCCAGCATTTT. As protein: CASSRQNQNHYSNQPQHF.

This chain joins TRBV19 and TRBJ2-3; 13 bases match TRBD2. The CDR3 is made up of 17 amino acids. Germline loops: CDR1 LNHDA, CDR2 SQIVND (reference sequence). V gave up 4 bases and J gave up 5 bases; unmatched junction bases: 9. This CDR3 reads CASSTNSGLAGKDTQYF. As DNA, the CDR3 is TGTGCCAGTAGTACGAACTCGGGACTAGCGGGGAAAGATACGCAGTATTTT.

The chain has TRBV11-3 and TRBJ2-5, with 8 bases that match TRBD2. CDR1 is SGHNT, CDR2 YENEEA, per germline. The CDR3 consists of 14 residues. V shed 5 bases and J 1 base; nucleotides not matched to a gene: 3. CDR3 sequence: CASSRGGGQETQYF. In nucleotides, the CDR3 is TGTGCCAGCAGCCGGGGGGGAGGCCAAGAGACCCAGTACTTC.

This chain links TRBV7-2 with TRBJ2-1; no clear D gene. Trimming left V 1 base short and J 6 bases short, with 1 base between. Per the germline V gene, CDR1 is SGHTA and CDR2 is FQGNSA. The CDR3 covers 11 residues. CDR3 amino acids: CASSLGNEQFF. The CDR3 DNA reads TGTGCCAGCAGCTTAGGCAATGAGCAGTTCTTC.

In this sample, this clone turned up a few times. The chain carries TRBV6-5 and TRBJ1-1, with D unclear. Trimming shortened V by 7 bases and J by 8 bases, and 17 bases separated the two germline ends. From germline, CDR1 is MNHEY and CDR2 SVGAGI. This CDR3 comprises 13 residues. The CDR3 spells CASTQRIGLEAFF. CDR3 bases: TGTGCCAGCACCCAAAGGATAGGCTTAGAAGCTTTCTTT.

This clone occurred a few times. The J gene is TRBJ2-2, the V gene TRBV18, with D possibly matching TRBD1 (6 bases). CDR1 is KGHSH, CDR2 LQKENI, per germline. V was shortened by 3 bases and J by 2 bases, with 16 bases between the two germline ends. The CDR3 runs to 17 residues. This CDR3 is CASSPLPAGANTGELFF. As DNA, the CDR3 is TGTGCCAGCTCACCCCTCCCCGCAGGGGCAAACACCGGGGAGCTGTTTTTT.

The V and J genes are TRBV11-2 and TRBJ2-5; D is ambiguous. Germline V CDR1 and CDR2: SGHAT, FQNNGV. This CDR3 comprises 11 residues. Trimming left V 5 bases short and J 2 bases short, with 3 bases between. The CDR3 loop reads CASSAQETQYF. The CDR3 bases are TGTGCCAGCAGCGCGCAAGAGACCCAGTACTTC.

The chain links TRBV7-9 to TRBJ2-1, with 10 bases identical to TRBD2. V lost 4 bases, J lost 2 bases, and 5 bases stayed unmatched. The CDR3 is made up of 16 amino acids. Germline lookup yields CDR1 SEHNR and CDR2 FQNEAQ (reference sequence). The CDR3 DNA reads as TGTGCCAGCAGCTCAACTAGCGGGGCCCCCTACAATGAGCAGTTCTTC. It is translated as CASSSTSGAPYNEQFF.

The rearrangement uses TRBV5-5 and TRBJ2-5, with D unresolved. The CDR3 extends over 12 amino acids. Trimming took 3 bases from V and 2 from J, leaving 5 bases between them. Germline-derived CDR1 and CDR2 are SGHKS and YYEKEE (reference sequence). The CDR3 spells CASSSRQETQYF. CDR3 nucleotide sequence: TGTGCCAGCAGCTCGCGGCAAGAGACCCAGTACTTC.

This clone occurred many times. The J gene is TRBJ2-1, the V gene TRBV27; D gene uncertain. V was pared by 6 bases and J by 5 bases, with 14 bases between. Germline-derived CDR1 and CDR2 are MNHEY and SMNVEV (reference sequence). This CDR3 spans 14 amino acids. The CDR3 coding sequence is TGTGCCAGCAGGATAGGGCCAGCCAACAATGAGCAGTTCTTC. Encoded protein: CASRIGPANNEQFF.

The chain is built from TRBV5-1 and TRBJ1-2; D is possibly TRBD1 (5 bases). Germline V gene lookup returns CDR1 SGHRS and CDR2 YFSETQ. V was clipped by 4 bases and J by 2 bases, with 12 bases between them. This CDR3 has 14 residues. The CDR3 nucleotides are TGCGCCAGCAGCGATATGGGGCCAAACTATGGCTACACCTTC. It yields the protein CASSDMGPNYGYTF.

This clone was detected only once. The rearrangement links TRBV9 to TRBJ1-2, with a weak D call TRBD1 (5 bases). V was cut by 3 bases and J by 7 bases, with 19 bases left in between. CDR1 and CDR2 from the germline V gene are SGDLS and YYNGEE. CDR3 length: 15 amino acids. CDR3 region: CASSAYLGTTGGYTF. Written as DNA, the CDR3 is TGTGCCAGCAGCGCGTACCTCGGGACTACGGGTGGCTACACCTTC. The entire variable domain, with the rest obtained from reference TRBV9 and TRBJ1-2, is as follows: DSGVTQTPKHLITATGQRVTLRCSPRSGDLSVYWYQQSLDQGLQFLIQYYNGEERAKGNILERFSAQQFPDLHSELNLSSLELGDSALYFCASSAYLGTTGGYTFGSGTRLTVV.

This chain joins TRBV18 and TRBJ1-5, with TRBD1 identical over 10 bases. The CDR3 covers 16 residues. The germline CDR1 and CDR2 sequences are KGHSH and LQKENI. V was pared by 4 bases and J by 2 bases, with 5 bases of the junction left unmatched. CDR3 bases: TGTGCCAGCTCACAGTCCGGGACAGGGGGCAATCAGCCCCAGCATTTT. Protein: CASSQSGTGGNQPQHF. The whole variable domain, filled in from reference TRBV18 and TRBJ1-5, reads NAGVMQNPRHLVRRRGQEARLRCSPMKGHSHVYWYRQLPEEGLKFMVYLQKENIIDESGMPKERFSAEFPKEGPSILRIQQVVRGDSAAYFCASSQSGTGGNQPQHFGDGTRLSIL.

The gene calls are TRBV30 and TRBJ1-5, with D unresolved. Deletions cut 2 bases from V and 9 bases from J, with 14 bases between. The CDR3 contains 13 residues. Germline assignment: CDR1 GTSNPN and CDR2 SVGIG (reference sequence). CDR3 region: CAWSYDSWWPQHF. The CDR3 DNA reads TGTGCCTGGAGTTATGATAGTTGGTGGCCCCAGCATTTT.